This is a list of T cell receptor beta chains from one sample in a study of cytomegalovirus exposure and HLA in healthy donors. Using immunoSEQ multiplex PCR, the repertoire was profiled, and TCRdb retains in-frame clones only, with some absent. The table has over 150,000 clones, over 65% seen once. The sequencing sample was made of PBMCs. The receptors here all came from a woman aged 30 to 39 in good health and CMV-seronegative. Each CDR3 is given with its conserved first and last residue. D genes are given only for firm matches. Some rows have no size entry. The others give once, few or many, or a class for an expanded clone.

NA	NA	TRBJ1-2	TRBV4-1	CASSLGAGSPYGYTF	TGCGCCAGCAGCCTAGGGGCCGGGAGTCCCTATGGCTACACCTTC
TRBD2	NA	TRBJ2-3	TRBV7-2	CASSLGLAGVDTQYF	TGTGCCAGCAGCTTAGGGCTAGCGGGGGTAGATACGCAGTATTTT
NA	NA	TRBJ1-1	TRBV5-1	CASSLELRNTEAFF	TGCGCCAGCAGCTTGGAACTCCGGAACACTGAAGCTTTCTTT
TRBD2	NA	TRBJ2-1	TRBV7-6	CASSPRTSGSSYNEQFF	TGTGCCAGCAGCCCCCGGACTAGCGGGAGCTCCTACAATGAGCAGTTCTTC
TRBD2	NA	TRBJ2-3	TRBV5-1	CASRMLAGGGTDTQYF	TGCGCCAGCAGGATGTTAGCGGGGGGAGGAACAGATACGCAGTATTTT
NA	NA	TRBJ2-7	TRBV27	CASKGEGRSYEQYF	TGTGCCAGCAAAGGTGAGGGCCGGTCCTACGAGCAGTACTTC
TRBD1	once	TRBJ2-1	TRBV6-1	CASSEAARGRYNEQFF	TGTGCCAGCAGTGAAGCTGCCAGGGGGCGATACAATGAGCAGTTCTTC
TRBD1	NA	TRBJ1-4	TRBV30	CAWSTHRGLLENNEKLFF	TGTGCCTGGAGTACGCACAGGGGTCTCCTCGAGAATAATGAAAAACTGTTTTTT
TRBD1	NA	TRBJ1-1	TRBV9	CASSPLTGGGEAFF	TGTGCCAGCAGCCCCCTCACAGGGGGAGGTGAAGCTTTCTTT
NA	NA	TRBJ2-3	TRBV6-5	CASSRADTQYF	TGTGCCAGCAGTCGGGCAGATACGCAGTATTTT
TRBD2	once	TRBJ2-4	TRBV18	CASSPTSLASHIQYF	TGTGCCAGCTCACCTACATCACTAGCGAGCCACATTCAGTACTTC
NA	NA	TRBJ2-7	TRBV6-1	CASKSGNPYEQYF	TGTGCCAGCAAGTCAGGGAACCCCTACGAGCAGTACTTC